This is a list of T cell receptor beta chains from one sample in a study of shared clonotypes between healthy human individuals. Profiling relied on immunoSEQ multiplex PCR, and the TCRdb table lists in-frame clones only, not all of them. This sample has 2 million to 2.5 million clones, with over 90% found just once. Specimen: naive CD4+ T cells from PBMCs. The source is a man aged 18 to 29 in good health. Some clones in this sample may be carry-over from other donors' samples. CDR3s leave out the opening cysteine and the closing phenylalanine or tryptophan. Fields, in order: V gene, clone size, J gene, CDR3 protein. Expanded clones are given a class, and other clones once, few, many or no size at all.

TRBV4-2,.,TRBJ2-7,ASSQGEPMGYEQY
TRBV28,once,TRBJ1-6,ASSTRTGPNGSPLH
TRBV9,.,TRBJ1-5,ASSLGVTGHQPQH
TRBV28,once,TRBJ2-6,ASSLWQTGGANVLT
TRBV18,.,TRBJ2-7,ASSPTGQGLYEQY
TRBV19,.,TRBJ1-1,ASSPHLEGTEAF
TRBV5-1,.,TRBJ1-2,ASSLGQVDGYT
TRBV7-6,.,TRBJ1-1,ASSSQGAGVMNTEAF
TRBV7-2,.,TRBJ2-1,ASSPLAGVNNEQF
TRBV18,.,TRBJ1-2,ASSPPTQGYGYT
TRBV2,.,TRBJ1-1,ASKTTGENTEAF
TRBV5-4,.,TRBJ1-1,ASSLVGQVNTEAF
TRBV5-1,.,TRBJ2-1,ASSSGTGNEQF
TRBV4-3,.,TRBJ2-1,ASSQDIGSDNEQF
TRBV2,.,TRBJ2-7,ASTRRAQSYEQY
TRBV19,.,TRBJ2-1,ASNMGAGRVTEQF
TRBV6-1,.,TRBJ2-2,ASRVQNTGELF
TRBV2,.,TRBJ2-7,ASSGQGTYEQY
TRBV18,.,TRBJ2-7,ASSPSQTHEQY
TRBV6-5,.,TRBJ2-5,ASSTGTGGETQY
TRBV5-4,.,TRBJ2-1,ASSLQGKYNEQF
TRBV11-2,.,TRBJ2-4,ASSLEVRPIGNIQY
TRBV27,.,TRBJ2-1,ASSPRALGTEQF
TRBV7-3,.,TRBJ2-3,ASSARTSGSIDTQY